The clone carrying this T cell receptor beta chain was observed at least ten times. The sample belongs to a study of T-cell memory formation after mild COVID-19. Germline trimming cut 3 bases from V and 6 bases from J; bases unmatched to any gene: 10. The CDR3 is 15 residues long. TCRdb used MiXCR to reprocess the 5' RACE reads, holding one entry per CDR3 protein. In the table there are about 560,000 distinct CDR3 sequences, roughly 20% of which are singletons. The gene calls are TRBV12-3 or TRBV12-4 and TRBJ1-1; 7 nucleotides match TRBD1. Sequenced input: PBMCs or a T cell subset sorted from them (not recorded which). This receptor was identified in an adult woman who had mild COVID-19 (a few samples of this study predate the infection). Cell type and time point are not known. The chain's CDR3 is CASSFGGTALSEAFF. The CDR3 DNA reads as TGTGCCAGCAGTTTTGGTGGGACAGCTCTATCTGAAGCTTTCTTT.